A single sample is the source of the 16 T cell receptor beta chains below, sequenced in a study of radiotherapy plus CTLA-4 blockade in lung cancer. Data came from immunoSEQ multiplex PCR; TCRdb stores just in-frame clones and leaves some out. The sample records approximately 80,000 clones, 74% being singletons. Sequenced material: peripheral blood, taken from a patient treated with radiotherapy plus ipilimumab. The source of these receptors is a human donor with non-small cell lung cancer whose response to radiotherapy plus ipilimumab could not be evaluated.

This clone is categorized as medium-sized (0.01 to 0.1%). This chain joins TRBV4-1 and TRBJ1-2, with TRBD1 matching over 10 bases. The V segment lost 2 bases and the J segment 2 bases; nucleotides outside the gene matches: 5. Germline V lookup: CDR1 MGHRA, CDR2 YSYEKL. The CDR3 has 16 residues. CDR3 sequence: CASSQYPGQGNYGYTF. The DNA of the CDR3 is TGCGCCAGCAGCCAATACCCGGGACAGGGGAACTATGGCTACACCTTC.

Only one count was recorded for this clone. The CDR3 reads CASSPGATDYGYTF. The CDR3 DNA is TGTGCCAGCTCGCCAGGGGCGACGGACTATGGCTACACCTTC. The V gene is TRBV18, the J gene TRBJ1-2, with D tentatively TRBD1 (6 bases). Germline-derived CDR1 and CDR2 are KGHSH and LQKENI. The CDR3 is 14 amino acids. The germline V and J ends were trimmed by 6 bases and 3 bases, with 14 bases remaining between them.

The chain recombines TRBV4-1 with TRBJ1-6; D is uncertain. Germline V lookup: CDR1 MGHRA, CDR2 YSYEKL. This CDR3 comprises 15 residues. The ends were cut back, 1 base at V and 7 bases at J, with 11 bases in the middle. CDR3 amino acids: CASSQGGGRNSPLHF. In DNA form, the CDR3 reads TGCGCCAGCAGCCAAGGGGGAGGGAGAAATTCACCCCTCCACTTT.

The V gene is TRBV5-1, the J gene TRBJ2-3, with 10 bases aligning to TRBD2. This CDR3 contains 18 residues. The V gene end was trimmed by 3 bases and the J gene end by 5 bases; junction bases not matched to a gene: 15. Germline V lookup: CDR1 SGHRS, CDR2 YFSETQ. This CDR3 reads CASSSLAVAGGRGDTQYF. The CDR3 DNA follows: TGCGCCAGCAGCTCCCTCGCGGTAGCGGGGGGCCGGGGAGATACGCAGTATTTT.

The rearrangement uses TRBV4-3 and TRBJ1-4; TRBD1 matches at 7 bases. The CDR3 has 18 amino acids. Losses at the gene ends were 4 bases for V and 0 bases for J; bases not matched to a gene: 11. Germline CDR1 and CDR2: LGHNA and YSLEER. This chain's CDR3 is CASSPAQGMGATNEKLFF. In DNA form, the CDR3 reads TGCGCCAGCAGCCCAGCACAGGGGATGGGGGCAACTAATGAAAAACTGTTTTTT.

The rearrangement joins TRBV14 to TRBJ2-6; possible D gene TRBD1, 6 bases. The germline V and J ends were trimmed by 1 base and 9 bases, with 10 bases remaining between them. In germline, CDR1 is SGHDN, CDR2 FVKESK. The CDR3 contains 14 residues. The CDR3 DNA is TGTGCCAGCAGCCAAGTTGGGACAATCAACGTCCTGACTTTC. Its protein is CASSQVGTINVLTF.

This rearrangement joins TRBV9 to TRBJ1-2; no clear D. The germline gives CDR1 SGDLS, CDR2 YYNGEE. The CDR3 loop spans 13 amino acids. V was pared by 0 bases and J by 8 bases, with 11 bases between. The CDR3 DNA reads TGTGCCAGCAGCGTAGGTGCAGGTGGAGGCTACACCTTC. This encodes CASSVGAGGGYTF.

The chain joins TRBV7-2 to TRBJ2-2; tentative D call: TRBD1 (5 bases). The germline V gene has CDR1 SGHTA and CDR2 FQGNSA. Trimming left V 2 bases short and J 5 bases short, with 6 bases between. CDR3 length equals 13 residues. CDR3 protein: CASSLQGTGELFF. CDR3 coding DNA: TGTGCCAGCAGCTTACAGGGTACCGGGGAGCTGTTTTTT.

The rearrangement uses TRBV9 and TRBJ2-2; D perhaps matches TRBD1 (5 bases). V lost 7 bases and J 9 bases, leaving 19 bases between the germline ends. The CDR3 runs to 14 residues. In germline, CDR1 is SGDLS, CDR2 YYNGEE. Here the CDR3 DNA reads TGTGCCAGCTCCCAGGGCCTCGCCGGGCGGGAGCTGTTTTTT. Residues: CASSQGLAGRELFF. The full variable domain, its missing parts supplied by reference TRBV9 and TRBJ2-2, is DSGVTQTPKHLITATGQRVTLRCSPRSGDLSVYWYQQSLDQGLQFLIQYYNGEERAKGNILERFSAQQFPDLHSELNLSSLELGDSALYFCASSQGLAGRELFFGEGSRLTVL.

The chain carries TRBV28 and TRBJ2-6; 8 bases align to TRBD1. Germline CDR1 and CDR2: MDHEN and SYDVKM. V gave up 5 bases and J gave up 1 base; unmatched junction bases: 13. CDR3 length equals 19 residues. The CDR3 is CASSPRTGFGTSGANVLTF. The CDR3 DNA is TGTGCCAGCAGTCCGCGGACAGGGTTCGGTACGTCTGGGGCCAACGTCCTGACTTTC.

The chain employs TRBV2 and TRBJ2-5; the match to TRBD2 covers 13 bases. There are 17 residues in the CDR3. V shed 2 bases and J 1 base; nucleotides not matched to a gene: 4. Germline V gene sequence: CDR1 SNHLY, CDR2 FYNNEI. The CDR3 is CASSETSGGAPQETQYF. CDR3 nucleotide sequence: TGTGCCAGCAGTGAAACTAGCGGGGGGGCCCCCCAAGAGACCCAGTACTTC.

The chain links TRBV15 to TRBJ1-1; D remains unclear. In germline, CDR1 is LNHNV, CDR2 YYDKDF (reference sequence). CDR3 size: 15 residues. V lost 0 bases to trimming and J lost 4 bases, with 12 bases between them. The CDR3 region is CATSRERGAGTEAFF. CDR3 nucleotides: TGTGCCACCAGCAGAGAGCGGGGAGCGGGCACTGAAGCTTTCTTT.

Only a few counts were recorded for this clone. The chain combines TRBV4-3 with TRBJ1-2, with 8 bases that match TRBD1. Germline CDR1 LGHNA, CDR2 YSLEER. The V and J ends lost 1 base and 4 bases, in that order; junction bases with no gene match: 5. This CDR3 spans 15 amino acids. CDR3 sequence (DNA): TGCGCCAGCAGCCAAGGTACAGGGGGACTCTATGGCTACACCTTC. Translation gives CASSQGTGGLYGYTF.

This clone has ten or more counts. The chain carries TRBV2 and TRBJ1-5; 7 bases agree with TRBD1. V dropped 2 bases and J dropped 0; count of bases not matched to a gene: 4. The CDR3 is 16 residues long. Germline CDR1 is SNHLY and CDR2 is FYNNEI. In nucleotides, the CDR3 is TGTGCCAGCAGTGAACAGGGGGGATATAGCAATCAGCCCCAGCATTTT. This sequence encodes CASSEQGGYSNQPQHF.

This clone was counted only a few times. The chain uses TRBV5-6 and TRBJ1-2; maybe TRBD1 (6 bases). Germline V CDR1 and CDR2: SGHDT, YYEEEE. V gave up 3 bases and J gave up 5 bases, with 20 bases separating them. The CDR3 runs 16 residues. The CDR3 spells CASSSFYRATGYGYTF. The DNA of the CDR3 is TGTGCCAGCAGCTCGTTTTACAGAGCCACAGGGTATGGCTACACCTTC.

This clone turned up a few times. The chain joins TRBV5-1 to TRBJ2-1, with D possibly TRBD1 on 5 matching bases. The length of the CDR3 is 16 residues. V was trimmed by 4 bases and J by 3 bases, leaving 17 bases between them. Germline V gene data show CDR1 as SGHRS and CDR2 as YFSETQ. The CDR3 loop is CASSPFGVGLYNEQFF. The CDR3 bases are TGCGCCAGCAGCCCCTTCGGTGTGGGGCTCTACAATGAGCAGTTCTTC.